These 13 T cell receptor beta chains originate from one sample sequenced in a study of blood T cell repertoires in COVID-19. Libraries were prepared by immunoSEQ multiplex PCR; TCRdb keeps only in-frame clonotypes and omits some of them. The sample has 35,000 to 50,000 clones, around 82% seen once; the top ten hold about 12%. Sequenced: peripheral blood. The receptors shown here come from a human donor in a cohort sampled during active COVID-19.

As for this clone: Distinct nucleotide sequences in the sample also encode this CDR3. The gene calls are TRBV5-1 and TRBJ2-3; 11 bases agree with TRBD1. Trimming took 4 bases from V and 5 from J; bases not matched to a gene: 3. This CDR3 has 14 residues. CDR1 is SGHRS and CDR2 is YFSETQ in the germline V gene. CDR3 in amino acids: CASSPGQGGDTQYF. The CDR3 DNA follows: TGCGCCAGCAGCCCGGGACAGGGGGGAGATACGCAGTATTTT.

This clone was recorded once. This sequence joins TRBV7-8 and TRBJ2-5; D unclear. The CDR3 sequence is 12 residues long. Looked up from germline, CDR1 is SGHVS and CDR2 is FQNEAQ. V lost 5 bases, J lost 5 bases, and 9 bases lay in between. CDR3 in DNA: TGTGCCAGCAGCGCGAGAGGCGAGACCCAGTACTTC. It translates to CASSARGETQYF.

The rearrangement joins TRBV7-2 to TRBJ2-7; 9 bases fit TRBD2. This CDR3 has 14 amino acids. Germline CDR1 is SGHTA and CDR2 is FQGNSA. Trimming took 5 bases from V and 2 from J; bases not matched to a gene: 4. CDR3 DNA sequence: TGTGCCAGCAGCAACAGCGGGGGGCCCTACGAGCAGTACTTC. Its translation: CASSNSGGPYEQYF.

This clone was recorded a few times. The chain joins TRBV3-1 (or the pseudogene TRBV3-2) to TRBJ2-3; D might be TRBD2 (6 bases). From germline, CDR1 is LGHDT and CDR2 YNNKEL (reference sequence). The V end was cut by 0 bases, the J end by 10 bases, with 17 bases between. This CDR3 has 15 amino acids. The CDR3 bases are TGTGCCAGCAGCCAAGATTTTGGACGGGGGACTCCGCAGTATTTT. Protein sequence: CASSQDFGRGTPQYF.

DNA of the CDR3: TGTGCCAGTAGTATTAGTCCGAGGGTCCACGAGCAGTACTTC. Protein product: CASSISPRVHEQYF. V usage is TRBV19 and J usage is TRBJ2-7; D perhaps matches TRBD2 (5 bases). V shed 3 bases and J shed 5 bases, with 14 bases lying between them. This CDR3 is 14 amino acids long. The germline CDR1 and CDR2 sequences are LNHDA and SQIVND (reference sequence).

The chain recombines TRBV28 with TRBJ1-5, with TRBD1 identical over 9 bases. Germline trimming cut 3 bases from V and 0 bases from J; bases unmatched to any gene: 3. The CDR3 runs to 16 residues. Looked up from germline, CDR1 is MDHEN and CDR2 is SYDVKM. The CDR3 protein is CASSLGTGYSNQPQHF. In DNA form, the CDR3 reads TGTGCCAGCAGTTTGGGGACAGGGTATAGCAATCAGCCCCAGCATTTT. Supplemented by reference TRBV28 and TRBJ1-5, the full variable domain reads DVKVTQSSRYLVKRTGEKVFLECVQDMDHENMFWYRQDPGLGLRLIYFSYDVKMKEKGDIPEGYSVSREKKERFSLILESASTNQTSMYLCASSLGTGYSNQPQHFGDGTRLSIL.

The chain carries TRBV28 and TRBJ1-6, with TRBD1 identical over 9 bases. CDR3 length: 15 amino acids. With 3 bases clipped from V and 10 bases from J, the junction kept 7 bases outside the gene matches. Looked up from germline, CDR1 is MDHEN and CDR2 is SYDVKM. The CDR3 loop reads CASSFRRDRVSPLHF. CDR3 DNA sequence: TGTGCCAGCAGTTTCCGCCGGGACAGGGTCTCACCCCTCCACTTT.

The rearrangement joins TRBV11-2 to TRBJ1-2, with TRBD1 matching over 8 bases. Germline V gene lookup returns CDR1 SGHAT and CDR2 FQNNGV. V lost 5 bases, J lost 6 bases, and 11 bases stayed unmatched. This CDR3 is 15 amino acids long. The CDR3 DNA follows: TGTGCCAGCAGCCCCCGTAGGACAGGGACTCATGGCTACACCTTC. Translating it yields CASSPRRTGTHGYTF.

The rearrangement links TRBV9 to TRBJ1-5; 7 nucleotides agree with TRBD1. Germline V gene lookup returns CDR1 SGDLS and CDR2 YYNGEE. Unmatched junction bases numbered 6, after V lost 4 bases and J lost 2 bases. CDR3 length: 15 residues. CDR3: CASSQGVGGNQPQHF. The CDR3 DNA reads TGTGCCAGCAGCCAGGGGGTTGGAGGCAATCAGCCCCAGCATTTT. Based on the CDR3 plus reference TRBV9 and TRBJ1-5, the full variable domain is DSGVTQTPKHLITATGQRVTLRCSPRSGDLSVYWYQQSLDQGLQFLIQYYNGEERAKGNILERFSAQQFPDLHSELNLSSLELGDSALYFCASSQGVGGNQPQHFGDGTRLSIL.

The CDR3, as DNA: TGCAGCGTTTTATTGAACACTGAAGCTTTCTTT. Amino acid sequence: CSVLLNTEAFF. The genes are TRBV29-1 and TRBJ1-1; no clear D. V was trimmed by 5 bases and J by 0 bases, leaving 4 bases between them. The CDR3 loop spans 11 amino acids. CDR1 and CDR2 from the germline V gene are SQVTM and ANQGSEA.

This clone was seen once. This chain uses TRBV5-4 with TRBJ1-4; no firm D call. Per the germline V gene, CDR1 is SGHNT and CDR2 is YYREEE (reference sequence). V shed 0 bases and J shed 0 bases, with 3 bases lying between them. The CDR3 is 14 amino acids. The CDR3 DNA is TGTGCCAGCAGCTTGGGGCCAACTAATGAAAAACTGTTTTTT. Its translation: CASSLGPTNEKLFF.

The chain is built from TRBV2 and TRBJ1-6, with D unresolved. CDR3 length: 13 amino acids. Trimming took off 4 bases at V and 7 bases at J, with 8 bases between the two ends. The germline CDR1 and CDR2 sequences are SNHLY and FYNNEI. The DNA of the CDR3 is TGTGCCAGCAGTGTGGGAGAGAATTCACCCCTCCACTTT. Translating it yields CASSVGENSPLHF.

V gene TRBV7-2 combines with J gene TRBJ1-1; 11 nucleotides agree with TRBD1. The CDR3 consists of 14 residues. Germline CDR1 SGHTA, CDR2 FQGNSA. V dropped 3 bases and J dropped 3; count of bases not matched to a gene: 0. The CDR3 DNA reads TGTGCCAGCAGCTTGGGACAGGGGGACACTGAAGCTTTCTTT. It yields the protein CASSLGQGDTEAFF.